This TCR beta chain was recorded in a study of human versus mouse CDR3 diversity and MHC coevolution. Only in-frame clones appear in the TCRdb table, and some are missing; sequencing was by immunoSEQ multiplex PCR. This repertoire shows 75,000 to 90,000 clones, about 93% found once; its top ten account for around 1.5%. The germline CDR1 and CDR2 sequences are SGHRS and YFSETQ. Trimming stripped 2 bases from V and 6 bases from J, with 14 bases between. This CDR3 spans 14 amino acids. The chain is built from TRBV5-1 and TRBJ1-2; maybe TRBD1 (5 bases). The source of this sequence is a person aged 25 to 75 in good health. The material sequenced was naive CD4+ T cells from blood. Subset defined: CD45RO-negative CD62L-positive naive CD4 T cells. The CDR3 region is CASSLRRSGDGYTF. The CDR3 region has the DNA TGCGCCAGCAGCTTACGGCGATCGGGGGATGGCTACACCTTC.